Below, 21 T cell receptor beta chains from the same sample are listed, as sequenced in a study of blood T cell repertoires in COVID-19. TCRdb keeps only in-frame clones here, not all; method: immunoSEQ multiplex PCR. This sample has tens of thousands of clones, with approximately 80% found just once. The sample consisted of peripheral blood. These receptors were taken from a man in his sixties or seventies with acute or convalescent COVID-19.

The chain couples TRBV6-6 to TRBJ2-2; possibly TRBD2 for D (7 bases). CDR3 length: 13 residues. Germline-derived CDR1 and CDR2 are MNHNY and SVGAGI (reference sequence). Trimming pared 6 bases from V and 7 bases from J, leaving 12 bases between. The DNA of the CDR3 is TGTGCCAGCAGGGGGGGGCTAATCGGGGAGCTGTTTTTT. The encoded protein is CASRGGLIGELFF.

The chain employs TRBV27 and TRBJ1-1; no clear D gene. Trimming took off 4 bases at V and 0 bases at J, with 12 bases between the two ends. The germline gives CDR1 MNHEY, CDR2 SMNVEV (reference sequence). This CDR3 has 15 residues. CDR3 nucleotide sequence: TGTGCCAGCAGTTCCCACAGTTTGATGAACACTGAAGCTTTCTTT. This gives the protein CASSSHSLMNTEAFF.

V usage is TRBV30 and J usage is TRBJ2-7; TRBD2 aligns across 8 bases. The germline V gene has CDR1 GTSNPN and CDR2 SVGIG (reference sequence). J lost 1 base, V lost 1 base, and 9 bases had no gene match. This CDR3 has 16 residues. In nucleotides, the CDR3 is TGTGCCTGGAGTGGCGAGCGGGGGACTGTTTCCTACGAGCAGTACTTC. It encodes CAWSGERGTVSYEQYF.

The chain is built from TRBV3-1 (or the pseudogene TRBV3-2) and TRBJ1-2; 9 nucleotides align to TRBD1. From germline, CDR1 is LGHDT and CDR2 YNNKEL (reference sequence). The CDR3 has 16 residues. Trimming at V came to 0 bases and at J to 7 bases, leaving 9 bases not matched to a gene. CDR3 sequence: CASSQDAPGQGRGYTF. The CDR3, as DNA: TGTGCCAGCAGCCAAGATGCGCCGGGACAGGGACGTGGCTACACCTTC.

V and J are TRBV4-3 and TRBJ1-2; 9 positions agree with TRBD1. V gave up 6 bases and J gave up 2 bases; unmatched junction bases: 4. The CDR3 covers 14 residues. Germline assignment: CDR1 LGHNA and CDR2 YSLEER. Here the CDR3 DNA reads TGCGCCAGCAGACCGGACAGGGGAAACTATGGCTACACCTTC. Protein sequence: CASRPDRGNYGYTF.

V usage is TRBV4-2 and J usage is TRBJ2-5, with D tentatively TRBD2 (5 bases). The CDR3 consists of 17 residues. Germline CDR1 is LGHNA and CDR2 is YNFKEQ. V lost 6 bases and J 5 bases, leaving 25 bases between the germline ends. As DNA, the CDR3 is TGTGCCAGCAGTCTTGAAGGGTTGGGGAGCGGATTTGAGACCCAGTACTTC. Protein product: CASSLEGLGSGFETQYF.

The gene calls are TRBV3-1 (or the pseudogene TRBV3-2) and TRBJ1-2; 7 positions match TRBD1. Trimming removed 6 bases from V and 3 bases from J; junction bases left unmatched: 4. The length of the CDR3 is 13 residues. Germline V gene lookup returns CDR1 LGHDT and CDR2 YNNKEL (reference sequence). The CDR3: CASSPDRDYGYTF. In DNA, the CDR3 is TGTGCCAGCAGTCCCGACAGGGACTATGGCTACACCTTC.

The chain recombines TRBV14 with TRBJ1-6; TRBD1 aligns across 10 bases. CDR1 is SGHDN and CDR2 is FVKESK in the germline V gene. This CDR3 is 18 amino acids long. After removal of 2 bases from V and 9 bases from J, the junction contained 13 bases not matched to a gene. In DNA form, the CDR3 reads TGTGCCAGCAGCCAAACCGGGACAGGGGTTTTACAGGGTTCACCCCTCCACTTT. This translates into CASSQTGTGVLQGSPLHF.

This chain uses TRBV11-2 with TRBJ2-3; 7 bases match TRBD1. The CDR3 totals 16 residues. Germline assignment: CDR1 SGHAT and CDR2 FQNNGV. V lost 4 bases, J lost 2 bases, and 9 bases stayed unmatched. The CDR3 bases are TGTGCCAGCAGCTCACTCAGGACAGGTCCCACAGATACGCAGTATTTT. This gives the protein CASSSLRTGPTDTQYF.

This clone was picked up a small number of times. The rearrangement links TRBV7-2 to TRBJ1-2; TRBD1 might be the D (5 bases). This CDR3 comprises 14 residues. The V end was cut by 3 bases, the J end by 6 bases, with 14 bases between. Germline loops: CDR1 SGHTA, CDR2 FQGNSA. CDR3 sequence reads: CASSFKGQDHGYTF. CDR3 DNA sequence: TGTGCCAGCAGCTTCAAGGGGCAGGACCATGGCTACACCTTC.

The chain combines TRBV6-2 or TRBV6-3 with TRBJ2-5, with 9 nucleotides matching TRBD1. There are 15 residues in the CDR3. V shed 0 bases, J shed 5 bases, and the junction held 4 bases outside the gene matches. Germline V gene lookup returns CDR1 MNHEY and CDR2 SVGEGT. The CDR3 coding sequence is TGTGCCAGCAGTTACTCACAGGGGGCATGGGAGACCCAGTACTTC. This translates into CASSYSQGAWETQYF.

CDR3 bases: TGTGCCAGCAGTGAAGTAAGGTGGCAGGGGGGAGGCTACACCTTC. It codes for CASSEVRWQGGGYTF. This chain connects TRBV6-1 to TRBJ1-2, with 7 bases that match TRBD1. The CDR3 has 15 residues. Trimming cost V 1 base and J 8 bases; bases outside gene matches: 10. CDR1 is MNHNS, CDR2 SASEGT, per germline.

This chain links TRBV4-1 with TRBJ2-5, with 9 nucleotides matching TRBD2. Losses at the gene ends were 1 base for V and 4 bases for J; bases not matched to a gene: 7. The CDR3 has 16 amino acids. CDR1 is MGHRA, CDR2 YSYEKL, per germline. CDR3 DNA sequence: TGCGCCAGCAGCCAAGCTGGGCTAGCGGGGTTAGAGACCCAGTACTTC. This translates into CASSQAGLAGLETQYF.

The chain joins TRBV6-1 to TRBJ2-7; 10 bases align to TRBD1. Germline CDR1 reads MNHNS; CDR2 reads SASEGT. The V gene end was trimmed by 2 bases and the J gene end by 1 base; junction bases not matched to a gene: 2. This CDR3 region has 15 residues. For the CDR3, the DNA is TGTGCCAGCAGTGAACCGGGACAGGGGTCCTACGAGCAGTACTTC. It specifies CASSEPGQGSYEQYF.

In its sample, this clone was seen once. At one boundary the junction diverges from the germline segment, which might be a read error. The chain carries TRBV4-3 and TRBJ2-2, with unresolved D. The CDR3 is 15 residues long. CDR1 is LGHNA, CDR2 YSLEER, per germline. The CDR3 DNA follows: TGCGCCAGCAGACAAGGAGTCACGAACACCGGGGAGCTGTTTTTT. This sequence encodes CASRQGVTNTGELFF.

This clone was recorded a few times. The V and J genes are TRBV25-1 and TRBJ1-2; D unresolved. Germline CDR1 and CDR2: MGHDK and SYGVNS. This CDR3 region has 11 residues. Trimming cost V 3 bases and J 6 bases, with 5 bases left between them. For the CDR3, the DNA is TGTGCCAGCAGTGACGTTAATGGCTACACCTTC. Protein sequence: CASSDVNGYTF.

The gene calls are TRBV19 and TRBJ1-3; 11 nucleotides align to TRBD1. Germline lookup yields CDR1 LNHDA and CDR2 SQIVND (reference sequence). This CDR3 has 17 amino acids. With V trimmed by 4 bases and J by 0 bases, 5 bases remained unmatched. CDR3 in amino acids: CASSKGDRGSSGNTIYF. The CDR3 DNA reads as TGTGCCAGTAGTAAAGGGGACAGGGGGTCCTCTGGAAACACCATATATTTT.

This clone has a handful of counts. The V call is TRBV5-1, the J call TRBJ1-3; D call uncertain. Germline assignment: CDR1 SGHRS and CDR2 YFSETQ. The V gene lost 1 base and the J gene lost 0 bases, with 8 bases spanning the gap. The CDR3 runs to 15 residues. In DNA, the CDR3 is TGCGCCAGCAGCTTGACGAGGAGCTCTGGAAACACCATATATTTT. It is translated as CASSLTRSSGNTIYF.

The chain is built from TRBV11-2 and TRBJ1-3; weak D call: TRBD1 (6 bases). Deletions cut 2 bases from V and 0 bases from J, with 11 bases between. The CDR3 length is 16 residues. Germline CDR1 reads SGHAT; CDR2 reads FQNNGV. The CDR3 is CASSLRGGLSGNTIYF. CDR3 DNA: TGTGCCAGCAGCTTAAGGGGGGGACTCTCTGGAAACACCATATATTTT. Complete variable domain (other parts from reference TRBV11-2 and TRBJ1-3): EAGVAQSPRYKIIEKRQSVAFWCNPISGHATLYWYQQILGQGPKLLIQFQNNGVVDDSQLPKDRFSAERLKGVDSTLKIQPAKLEDSAVYLCASSLRGGLSGNTIYFGEGSWLTVV.

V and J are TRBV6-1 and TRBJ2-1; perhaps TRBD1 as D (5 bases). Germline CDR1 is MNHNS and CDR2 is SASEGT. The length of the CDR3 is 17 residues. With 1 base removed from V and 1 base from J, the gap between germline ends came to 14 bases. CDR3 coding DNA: TGTGCCAGCAGTGAAGTTTGGGCAGGGCCATCCTACAATGAGCAGTTCTTC. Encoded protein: CASSEVWAGPSYNEQFF.

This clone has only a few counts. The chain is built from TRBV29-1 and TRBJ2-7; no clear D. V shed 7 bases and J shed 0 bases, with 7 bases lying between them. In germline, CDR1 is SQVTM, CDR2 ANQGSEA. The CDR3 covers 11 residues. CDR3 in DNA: TGCAGCGCCGCGAACTCCTACGAGCAGTACTTC. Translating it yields CSAANSYEQYF.